This T cell receptor beta chain was identified in a study of control samples from healthy donors and cancer patients. The repertoire was sequenced with immunoSEQ multiplex PCR; TCRdb's copy has only in-frame clones and lacks some. The data show 70,000 to 95,000 clones, with more than 75% seen just once and over 15% held by the top ten. The V gene's germline CDR1 is MNHNS and CDR2 SASEGT. CDR3 length: 15 amino acids. The J segment lost 6 bases and the V segment lost 4 bases, leaving 6 bases of the junction unmatched. The sequence was collected from a man aged 50 or older in good health. The material sequenced was blood. J is TRBJ2-1 and V is TRBV6-1; 10 bases match TRBD2. The CDR3 here is CASSAKSGGANEQFF. DNA of the CDR3: TGTGCCAGCAGTGCTAAGAGCGGGGGGGCCAATGAGCAGTTCTTC.